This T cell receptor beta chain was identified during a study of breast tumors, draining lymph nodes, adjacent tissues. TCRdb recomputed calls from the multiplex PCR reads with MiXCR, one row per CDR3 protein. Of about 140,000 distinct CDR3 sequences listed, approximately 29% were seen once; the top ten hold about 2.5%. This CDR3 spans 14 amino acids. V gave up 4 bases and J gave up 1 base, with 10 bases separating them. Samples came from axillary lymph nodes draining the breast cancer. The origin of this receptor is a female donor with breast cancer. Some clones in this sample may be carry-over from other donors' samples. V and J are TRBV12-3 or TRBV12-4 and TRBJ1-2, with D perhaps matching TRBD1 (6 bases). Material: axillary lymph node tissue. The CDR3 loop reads CASSYPDSNYGYTF. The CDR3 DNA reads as TGTGCCAGCAGTTACCCGGACAGTAACTATGGCTACACCTTC.